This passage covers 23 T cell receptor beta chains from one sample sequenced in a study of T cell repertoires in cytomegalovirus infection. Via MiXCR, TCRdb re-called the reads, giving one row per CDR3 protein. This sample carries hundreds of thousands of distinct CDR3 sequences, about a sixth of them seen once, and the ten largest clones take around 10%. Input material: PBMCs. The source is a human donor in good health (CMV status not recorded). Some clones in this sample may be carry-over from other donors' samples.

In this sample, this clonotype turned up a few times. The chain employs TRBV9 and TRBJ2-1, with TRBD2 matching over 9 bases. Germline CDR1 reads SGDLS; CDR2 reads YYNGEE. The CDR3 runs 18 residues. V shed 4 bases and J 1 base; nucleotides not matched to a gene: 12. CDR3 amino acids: CASSSRRAGGDSYNEQFF. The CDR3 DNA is TGTGCCAGCAGCTCCAGACGGGCGGGGGGGGATTCCTACAATGAGCAGTTCTTC.

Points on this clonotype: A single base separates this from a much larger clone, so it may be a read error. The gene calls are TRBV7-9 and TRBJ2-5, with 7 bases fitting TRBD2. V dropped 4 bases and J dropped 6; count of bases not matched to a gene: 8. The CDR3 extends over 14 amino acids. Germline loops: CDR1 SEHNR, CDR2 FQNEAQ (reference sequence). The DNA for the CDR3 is TGTGCCAGCAGCTCCGGACTAGTTGGGAAGACCCAGTACTTC. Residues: CASSSGLVGKTQYF. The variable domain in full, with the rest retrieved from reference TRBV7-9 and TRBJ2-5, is DTGVSQNPRHKITKRGQNVTFRCDPISEHNRLYWYRQTLGQGPEFLTYFQNEAQLEKSRLLSDRFSAERPKGSFSTLEIQRTEQGDSAMYLCASSSGLVGKTQYFGPGTRLLVL.

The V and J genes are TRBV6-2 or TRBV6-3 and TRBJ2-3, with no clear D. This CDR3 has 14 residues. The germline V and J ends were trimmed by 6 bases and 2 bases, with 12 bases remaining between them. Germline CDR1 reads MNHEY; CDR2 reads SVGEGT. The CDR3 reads CASRLLETTDTQYF. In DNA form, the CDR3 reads TGTGCCAGCAGATTACTGGAAACCACAGATACGCAGTATTTT.

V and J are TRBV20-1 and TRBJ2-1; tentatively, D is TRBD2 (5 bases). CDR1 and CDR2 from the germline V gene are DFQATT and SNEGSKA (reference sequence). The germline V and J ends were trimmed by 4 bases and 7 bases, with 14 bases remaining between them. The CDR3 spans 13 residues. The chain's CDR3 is CSAMTLLVNEQFF. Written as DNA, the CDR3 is TGCAGTGCTATGACCCTACTAGTGAATGAGCAGTTCTTC.

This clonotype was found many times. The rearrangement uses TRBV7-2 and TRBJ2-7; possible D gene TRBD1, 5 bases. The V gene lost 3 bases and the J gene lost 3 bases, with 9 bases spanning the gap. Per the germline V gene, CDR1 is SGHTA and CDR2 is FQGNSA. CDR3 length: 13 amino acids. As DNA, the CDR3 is TGTGCCAGCAGCTTTCTAACAGGCTACGAGCAGTACTTC. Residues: CASSFLTGYEQYF.

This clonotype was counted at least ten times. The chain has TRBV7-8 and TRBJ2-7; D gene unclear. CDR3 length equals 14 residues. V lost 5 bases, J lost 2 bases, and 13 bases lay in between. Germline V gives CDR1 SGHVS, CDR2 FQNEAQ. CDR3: CASSPGPPPYEQYF. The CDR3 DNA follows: TGTGCCAGCAGCCCCGGGCCCCCCCCCTACGAGCAGTACTTC.

The CDR3: CASSTWTGEKNTEAFF. Here the CDR3 DNA reads TGTGCCAGCAGCACCTGGACAGGGGAGAAGAACACTGAAGCTTTCTTT. The gene calls are TRBV12-3 or TRBV12-4 and TRBJ1-1; 9 nucleotides line up with TRBD1. The ends lost 6 bases at V and 1 base at J; junction bases unmatched: 9. The CDR3 is 16 residues long.

The CDR3 here is CASLRDRGLETQYF. The CDR3 nucleotides are TGTGCCAGCCTCCGGGACAGGGGGCTCGAGACCCAGTACTTC. The chain links TRBV2 to TRBJ2-5, with TRBD1 matching 12 bases. The germline CDR1 and CDR2 sequences are SNHLY and FYNNEI. The ends lost 8 bases at V and 5 bases at J; junction bases unmatched: 6. CDR3 length: 14 amino acids.

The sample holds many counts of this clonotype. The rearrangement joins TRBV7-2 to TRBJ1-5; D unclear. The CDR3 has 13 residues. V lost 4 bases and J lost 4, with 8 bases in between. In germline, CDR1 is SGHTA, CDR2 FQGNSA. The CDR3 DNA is TGTGCCAGCAGCTCAGAACAAAATCAGCCCCAGCATTTT. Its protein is CASSSEQNQPQHF.

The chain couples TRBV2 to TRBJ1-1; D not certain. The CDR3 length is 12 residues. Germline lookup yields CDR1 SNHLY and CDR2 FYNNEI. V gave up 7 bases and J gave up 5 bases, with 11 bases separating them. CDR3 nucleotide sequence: TGTGCCAGCAATAACGGTCGGACTGAAGCTTTCTTT. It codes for CASNNGRTEAFF.

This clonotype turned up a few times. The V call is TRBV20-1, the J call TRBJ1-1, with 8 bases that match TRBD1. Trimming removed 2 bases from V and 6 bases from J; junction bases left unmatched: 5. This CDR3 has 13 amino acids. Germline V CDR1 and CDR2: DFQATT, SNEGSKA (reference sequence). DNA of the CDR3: TGCAGTGCTAGACCGACAGGGGACGCTGAAGCTTTCTTT. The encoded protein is CSARPTGDAEAFF.

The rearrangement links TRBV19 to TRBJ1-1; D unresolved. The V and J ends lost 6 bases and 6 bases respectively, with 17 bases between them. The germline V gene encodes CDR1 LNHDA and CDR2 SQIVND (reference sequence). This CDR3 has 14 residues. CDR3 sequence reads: CASSSNWPSPEAFF. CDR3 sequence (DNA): TGTGCCAGTAGCTCAAATTGGCCGTCCCCTGAAGCTTTCTTT. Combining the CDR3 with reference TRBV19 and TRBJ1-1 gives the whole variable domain DGGITQSPKYLFRKEGQNVTLSCEQNLNHDAMYWYRQDPGQGLRLIYYSQIVNDFQKGDIAEGYSVSREKKESFPLTVTSAQKNPTAFYLCASSSNWPSPEAFFGQGTRLTVV.

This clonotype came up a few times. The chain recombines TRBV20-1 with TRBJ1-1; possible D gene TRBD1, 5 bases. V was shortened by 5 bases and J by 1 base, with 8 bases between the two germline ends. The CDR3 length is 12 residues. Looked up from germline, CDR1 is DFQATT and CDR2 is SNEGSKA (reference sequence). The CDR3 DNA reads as TGCAGTGCTTCGGGGACGAACACTGAAGCTTTCTTT. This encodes CSASGTNTEAFF.

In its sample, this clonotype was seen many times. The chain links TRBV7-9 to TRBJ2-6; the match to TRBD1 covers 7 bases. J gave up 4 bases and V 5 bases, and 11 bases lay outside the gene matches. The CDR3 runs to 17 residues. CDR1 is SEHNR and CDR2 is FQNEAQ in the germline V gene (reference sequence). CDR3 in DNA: TGTGCCAGCAGCCCGGGACAGTTTCTGTCCGGGGCCAACGTCCTGACTTTC. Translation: CASSPGQFLSGANVLTF. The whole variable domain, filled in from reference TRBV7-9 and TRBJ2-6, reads DTGVSQNPRHKITKRGQNVTFRCDPISEHNRLYWYRQTLGQGPEFLTYFQNEAQLEKSRLLSDRFSAERPKGSFSTLEIQRTEQGDSAMYLCASSPGQFLSGANVLTFGAGSRLTVL.

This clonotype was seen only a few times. CDR3 coding DNA: TGTGCCAGCAGGGTAATGGCGGGGACACCCTACGAGCAGTACTTC. Amino acid sequence: CASRVMAGTPYEQYF. The gene calls are TRBV7-2 and TRBJ2-7; D assignment may be TRBD1 or TRBD2 (6 bases each). V was clipped by 6 bases and J by 2 bases, with 17 bases between them. Germline V gives CDR1 SGHTA, CDR2 FQGNSA. This CDR3 has 15 residues.

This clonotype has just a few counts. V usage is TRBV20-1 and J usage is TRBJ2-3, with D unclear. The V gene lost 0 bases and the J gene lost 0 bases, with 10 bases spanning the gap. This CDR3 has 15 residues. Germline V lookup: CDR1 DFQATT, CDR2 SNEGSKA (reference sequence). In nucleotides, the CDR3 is TGCAGTGCTAGAGATCTGTCTAAGAGCACAGATACGCAGTATTTT. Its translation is CSARDLSKSTDTQYF.

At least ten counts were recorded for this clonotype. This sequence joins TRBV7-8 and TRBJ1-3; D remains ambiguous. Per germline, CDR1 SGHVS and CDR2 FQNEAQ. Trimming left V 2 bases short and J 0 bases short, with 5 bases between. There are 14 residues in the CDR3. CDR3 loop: CASSLTISGNTIYF. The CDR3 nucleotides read TGTGCCAGCAGCTTAACTATCTCTGGAAACACCATATATTTT.

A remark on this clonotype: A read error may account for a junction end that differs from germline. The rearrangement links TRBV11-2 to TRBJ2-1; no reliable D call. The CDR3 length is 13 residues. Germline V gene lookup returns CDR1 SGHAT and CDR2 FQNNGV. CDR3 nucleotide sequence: TGTGCCAGCAGCTTAGATTCAGAGTCTGTGAAGATCTTC. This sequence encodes CASSLDSESVKIF. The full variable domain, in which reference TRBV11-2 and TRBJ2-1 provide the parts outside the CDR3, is EAGVAQSPRYKIIEKRQSVAFWCNPISGHATLYWYQQILGQGPKLLIQFQNNGVVDDSQLPKDRFSAERLKGVDSTLKIQPAKLEDSAVYLCASSLDSESVKIFGPGTRLTVL.

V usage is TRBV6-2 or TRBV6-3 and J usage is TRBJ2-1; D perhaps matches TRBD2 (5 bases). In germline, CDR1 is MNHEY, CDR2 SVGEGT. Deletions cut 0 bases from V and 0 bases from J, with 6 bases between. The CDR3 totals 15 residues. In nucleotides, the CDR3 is TGTGCCAGCAGTTACTCAGGGAGCTCCTACAATGAGCAGTTCTTC. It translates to CASSYSGSSYNEQFF.

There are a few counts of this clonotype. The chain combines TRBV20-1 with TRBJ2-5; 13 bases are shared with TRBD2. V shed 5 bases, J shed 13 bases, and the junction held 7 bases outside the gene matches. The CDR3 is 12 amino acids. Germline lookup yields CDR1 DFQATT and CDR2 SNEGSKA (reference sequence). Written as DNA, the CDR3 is TGCAGTGCTGGGACTAGCGGGGTTGGTTGGTACTTC. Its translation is CSAGTSGVGWYF.

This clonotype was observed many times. For the CDR3, the DNA is TGTGCCAGCAGCTTAGGTCCAGGGCGAGAGACCCAGTACTTC. Its translation is CASSLGPGRETQYF. This chain links TRBV7-2 with TRBJ2-5; possibly TRBD1 for D (5 bases). V was shortened by 1 base and J by 4 bases, with 10 bases between the two germline ends. The germline V gene encodes CDR1 SGHTA and CDR2 FQGNSA. This CDR3 region has 14 residues.

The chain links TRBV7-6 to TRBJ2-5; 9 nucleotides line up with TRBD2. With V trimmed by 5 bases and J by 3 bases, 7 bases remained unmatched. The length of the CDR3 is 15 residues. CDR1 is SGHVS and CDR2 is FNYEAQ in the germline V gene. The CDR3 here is CASSRKGLAEETQYF. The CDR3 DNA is TGTGCCAGCAGCCGTAAGGGACTAGCCGAAGAGACCCAGTACTTC.

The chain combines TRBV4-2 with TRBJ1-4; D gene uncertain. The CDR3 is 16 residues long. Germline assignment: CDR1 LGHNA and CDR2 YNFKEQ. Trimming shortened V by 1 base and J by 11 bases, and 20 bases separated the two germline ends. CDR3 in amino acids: CASSQVDPGEIGKLFF. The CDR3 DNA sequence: TGTGCCAGCAGCCAAGTTGACCCCGGGGAAATTGGGAAACTGTTTTTT.